The 13 T cell receptor beta chains given below trace back to one sample, sequenced in a study of blood T cell repertoires in COVID-19. Only in-frame clones appear in the TCRdb table, and some are missing; sequencing was by immunoSEQ multiplex PCR. The table records approximately 150,000 clones, roughly 84% of them present only once. Sequenced sample: PBMCs or T cells enriched from blood (not recorded which). The receptors derive from a man aged 50 to 60 in a cohort exposed to, infected with or recovered from COVID-19 (not recorded which).

The chain uses TRBV28 and TRBJ2-5; 12 nucleotides agree with TRBD1. V lost 3 bases to trimming and J lost 5 bases; unmatched junction nucleotides: 16. CDR3 size: 19 residues. Germline CDR1 is MDHEN and CDR2 is SYDVKM. The CDR3 region has the DNA TGTGCCAGCAGTTTGTTAACCGAATCTCCCGGGACAGGGGGCGAGACCCAGTACTTC. Protein: CASSLLTESPGTGGETQYF. Looking up the rest from reference TRBV28 and TRBJ2-5 gives the full variable domain: DVKVTQSSRYLVKRTGEKVFLECVQDMDHENMFWYRQDPGLGLRLIYFSYDVKMKEKGDIPEGYSVSREKKERFSLILESASTNQTSMYLCASSLLTESPGTGGETQYFGPGTRLLVL.

A few counts support this clone. DNA of the CDR3: TGTGCCTGGAGAGGAGGAATTGGCTATGGCTACACCTTC. Its translation is CAWRGGIGYGYTF. The chain combines TRBV30 with TRBJ1-2; D call uncertain. The CDR3 extends over 13 amino acids. Germline assignment: CDR1 GTSNPN and CDR2 SVGIG (reference sequence). The V and J ends lost 3 bases and 4 bases respectively, with 12 bases between them.

The table lists this clone with a few counts. This chain connects TRBV19 to TRBJ2-7; maybe TRBD1 (5 bases). The CDR3 runs 14 residues. Trimming removed 3 bases at V and 6 bases at J, with 15 bases between. Per the germline V gene, CDR1 is LNHDA and CDR2 is SQIVND (reference sequence). The CDR3 sequence is CASSMGPGSLEQYF. Here the CDR3 DNA reads TGTGCCAGTAGTATGGGGCCAGGCTCTCTCGAGCAGTACTTC.

The chain combines TRBV5-6 with TRBJ2-3; TRBD2 matches at 9 bases. This CDR3 region has 15 residues. Germline V gene data show CDR1 as SGHDT and CDR2 as YYEEEE. V lost 2 bases, J lost 3 bases, and 4 bases stayed unmatched. Here the CDR3 DNA reads TGTGCCAGCAGCTTAGTAGCGGGGGTAACAGATACGCAGTATTTT. Encoded protein: CASSLVAGVTDTQYF.

The chain is built from TRBV7-2 and TRBJ2-3, with 11 bases aligning to TRBD1. The CDR3 is made up of 14 amino acids. Germline V gives CDR1 SGHTA, CDR2 FQGNSA. J lost 4 bases, V lost 6 bases, and 3 bases had no gene match. This CDR3 is CASSQDRGPDTQYF. CDR3 bases: TGTGCCAGCAGTCAGGACAGGGGGCCAGATACGCAGTATTTT.

The chain couples TRBV19 to TRBJ2-7; 13 bases match TRBD2. Trimming cost V 6 bases and J 1 base; bases outside gene matches: 9. CDR1 is LNHDA, CDR2 SQIVND, per germline (reference sequence). The CDR3 is 17 amino acids. CDR3 protein: CASSPGTSGIRSYEQYF. CDR3 sequence (DNA): TGTGCCAGTAGCCCCGGGACTAGCGGGATCAGGTCCTACGAGCAGTACTTC.

This clone was counted once. This chain joins TRBV27 and TRBJ2-7; D call uncertain. Trimming shortened V by 3 bases and J by 1 base, and 10 bases separated the two germline ends. The CDR3 has 14 residues. The V gene's germline CDR1 is MNHEY and CDR2 SMNVEV (reference sequence). The CDR3 DNA is TGTGCCAGCAGTTTGGGCCACTTTTCCTACGAGCAGTACTTC. This encodes CASSLGHFSYEQYF.

This clone was seen only once. The genes are TRBV4-3 and TRBJ2-4, with D possibly being TRBD2 (5 bases). CDR1 and CDR2 (germline): LGHNA, YSLEER. The CDR3 is 17 residues long. Trimming left V 0 bases short and J 1 base short, with 13 bases between. This chain's CDR3 is CASSQDSTGIAKNIQYF. CDR3 coding DNA: TGCGCCAGCAGCCAAGATTCGACGGGAATTGCCAAAAACATTCAGTACTTC.

This chain links TRBV5-5 with TRBJ1-1, with D unresolved. Trimming shortened V by 1 base and J by 4 bases, and 11 bases separated the two germline ends. The CDR3 spans 14 residues. Germline V CDR1 and CDR2: SGHKS, YYEKEE (reference sequence). CDR3 in amino acids: CASSLTKGGTEAFF. Written as DNA, the CDR3 is TGTGCCAGCAGCTTGACGAAAGGCGGCACTGAAGCTTTCTTT.

DNA of the CDR3: TGCAGCGTCCCGGGACAGGGGACCCACCAAGAGACCCAGTACTTC. Translated: CSVPGQGTHQETQYF. This chain links TRBV29-1 with TRBJ2-5; 10 nucleotides match TRBD1. Per germline, CDR1 SQVTM and CDR2 ANQGSEA. After removal of 6 bases from V and 0 bases from J, the junction contained 7 bases not matched to a gene. CDR3 length equals 15 residues.

The chain couples TRBV6-5 to TRBJ2-1; 7 bases are shared with TRBD1. V lost 7 bases and J lost 0; bases outside the gene matches: 6. This CDR3 has 15 amino acids. Germline assignment: CDR1 MNHEY and CDR2 SVGAGI. The CDR3 sequence: CASTPTGSSYNEQFF. The CDR3 nucleotides are TGTGCCAGCACCCCGACAGGGAGCTCCTACAATGAGCAGTTCTTC.

The gene calls are TRBV10-3 and TRBJ1-3, with D tentatively TRBD1 (5 bases). CDR1 ENHRY and CDR2 SYGVKD come from the germline V gene. V gave up 4 bases and J gave up 4 bases, with 11 bases separating them. The CDR3 consists of 14 residues. CDR3 amino acids: CAISGAGLGNTIYF. CDR3 nucleotides: TGTGCCATCAGTGGGGCAGGGCTCGGAAACACCATATATTTT.

V is TRBV12-3 or TRBV12-4 and J is TRBJ1-3; D is uncertain. This CDR3 has 13 amino acids. V lost 6 bases and J 1 base, leaving 7 bases between the germline ends. CDR3 loop: CASREGSGNTIYF. The CDR3 DNA reads as TGTGCCAGCAGAGAGGGATCTGGAAACACCATATATTTT.